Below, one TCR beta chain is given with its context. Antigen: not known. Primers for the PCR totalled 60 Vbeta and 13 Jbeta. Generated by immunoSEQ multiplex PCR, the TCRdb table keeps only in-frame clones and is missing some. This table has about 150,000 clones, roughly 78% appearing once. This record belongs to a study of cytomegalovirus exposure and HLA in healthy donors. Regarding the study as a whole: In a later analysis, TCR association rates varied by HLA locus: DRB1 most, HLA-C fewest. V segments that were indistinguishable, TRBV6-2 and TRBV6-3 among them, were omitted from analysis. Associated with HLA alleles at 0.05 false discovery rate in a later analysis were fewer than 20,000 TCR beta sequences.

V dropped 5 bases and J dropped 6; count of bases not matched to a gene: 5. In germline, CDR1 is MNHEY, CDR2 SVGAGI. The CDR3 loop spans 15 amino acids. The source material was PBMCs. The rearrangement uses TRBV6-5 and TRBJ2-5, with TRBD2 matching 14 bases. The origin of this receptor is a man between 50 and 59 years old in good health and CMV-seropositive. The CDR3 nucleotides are TGTGCCAGCAGTAGCGGGACTAGCGGGAGTAAGACCCAGTACTTC. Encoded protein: CASSSGTSGSKTQYF.